The 19 T cell receptor beta chains listed next were all sequenced from one sample in a study of blood T cell repertoires in COVID-19. The data were produced by immunoSEQ multiplex PCR, yet TCRdb's version contains in-frame clones alone and is incomplete. The table lists around 100,000 clones, approximately 86% of them singletons, with less than 3.5% in the top ten. The sample taken for sequencing was peripheral blood. These TCRs come from a man aged 50-60 years with active or convalescent COVID-19.

The rearrangement links TRBV5-1 to TRBJ1-2; 8 bases are a match to TRBD1. The ends lost 4 bases at V and 3 bases at J; junction bases unmatched: 2. Germline-derived CDR1 and CDR2 are SGHRS and YFSETQ. This CDR3 contains 13 residues. The chain's CDR3 is CASSPGQDYGYTF. CDR3 nucleotide sequence: TGCGCCAGCAGCCCGGGACAGGACTATGGCTACACCTTC.

This clone was recorded a few times. The J gene is TRBJ2-7, the V gene TRBV7-8; tentative D call: TRBD2 (6 bases). Trimming cost V 6 bases and J 4 bases, with 10 bases left between them. CDR3 length equals 12 residues. From germline, CDR1 is SGHVS and CDR2 FQNEAQ. CDR3 amino acids: CASRGRGYEQYV. CDR3 nucleotide sequence: TGTGCCAGCAGAGGACGGGGGTACGAGCAGTACGTC.

J is TRBJ2-2 and V is TRBV12-5; no firm D call. CDR3 size: 14 residues. V dropped 2 bases and J dropped 0 bases, with 4 bases sitting between them. Germline loops: CDR1 LGHNT, CDR2 FRNRAP. The CDR3 loop is CASGLWPNTGELFF. The CDR3 DNA reads TGTGCTAGTGGTTTGTGGCCGAACACCGGGGAGCTGTTTTTT. The variable domain in full, with the rest retrieved from reference TRBV12-5 and TRBJ2-2, is DARVTQTPRHKVTEMGQEVTMRCQPILGHNTVFWYRQTMMQGLELLAYFRNRAPLDDSGMPKDRFSAEMPDATLATLKIQPSEPRDSAVYFCASGLWPNTGELFFGEGSRLTVL.

This clone was seen only a few times. The genes are TRBV29-1 and TRBJ1-2; D is possibly TRBD1 (6 bases). The CDR3 length is 14 residues. The V gene lost 1 base and the J gene lost 8 bases, with 17 bases spanning the gap. Germline CDR1 is SQVTM and CDR2 is ANQGSEA. The CDR3 loop reads CSVEALTGNRGYTF. The CDR3 region has the DNA TGCAGCGTTGAAGCCCTAACAGGGAATAGAGGCTACACCTTC.

The chain combines TRBV5-1 with TRBJ2-2, with 8 bases aligning to TRBD1. Trimming cost V 0 bases and J 6 bases; bases outside gene matches: 10. Germline V gene data show CDR1 as SGHRS and CDR2 as YFSETQ. CDR3 length equals 17 residues. The CDR3 loop reads CASSLARDRWFAGELFF. CDR3 bases: TGCGCCAGCAGCTTGGCCCGGGACAGGTGGTTCGCCGGGGAGCTGTTTTTT.

This chain links TRBV30 with TRBJ1-5; D is possibly TRBD1 (5 bases). V was pared by 0 bases and J by 4 bases, with 7 bases between. CDR1 is GTSNPN and CDR2 is SVGIG in the germline V gene (reference sequence). This CDR3 has 13 residues. The DNA for the CDR3 is TGTGCCTGGAGTGTACGGGGGAATCAGCCCCAGCATTTT. Protein sequence: CAWSVRGNQPQHF.

The chain couples TRBV19 to TRBJ1-2; 7 nucleotides agree with TRBD1. V shed 6 bases, J shed 3 bases, and the junction held 1 base outside the gene matches. There are 12 residues in the CDR3. The germline V gene encodes CDR1 LNHDA and CDR2 SQIVND (reference sequence). The CDR3 is CASSQGDYGYTF. CDR3 DNA sequence: TGTGCCAGTAGCCAGGGGGACTATGGCTACACCTTC. The entire variable domain, with the rest obtained from reference TRBV19 and TRBJ1-2, is as follows: DGGITQSPKYLFRKEGQNVTLSCEQNLNHDAMYWYRQDPGQGLRLIYYSQIVNDFQKGDIAEGYSVSREKKESFPLTVTSAQKNPTAFYLCASSQGDYGYTFGSGTRLTVV.

The chain is built from TRBV19 and TRBJ2-5, with a possible D match to TRBD1 (6 bases). Germline CDR1 LNHDA, CDR2 SQIVND (reference sequence). The CDR3 totals 14 residues. Trimming pared 5 bases from V and 5 bases from J, leaving 15 bases between. The CDR3 bases are TGTGCCAGTAGTTTAGGGCAGGGGAGCGAGACCCAGTACTTC. Protein product: CASSLGQGSETQYF.

V is TRBV28 and J is TRBJ1-1; D might be TRBD1 (5 bases). V dropped 4 bases and J dropped 7 bases, with 10 bases sitting between them. CDR3 length: 12 residues. The germline gives CDR1 MDHEN, CDR2 SYDVKM. CDR3 in DNA: TGTGCCAGCAGTTGGGGGGGGAGTGAAGCTTTCTTT. This gives the protein CASSWGGSEAFF.

This chain joins TRBV19 and TRBJ2-3; D might be TRBD2 (6 bases). Germline assignment: CDR1 LNHDA and CDR2 SQIVND (reference sequence). The V gene lost 10 bases and the J gene lost 4 bases, with 18 bases spanning the gap. The CDR3 is 14 amino acids. The CDR3 reads CATNLGAGSDTQYF. The CDR3 coding sequence is TGTGCCACCAATCTGGGCGCGGGGTCAGATACGCAGTATTTT.

V and J are TRBV5-1 and TRBJ2-3; possibly TRBD2 for D (7 bases). This CDR3 has 15 residues. Germline loops: CDR1 SGHRS, CDR2 YFSETQ. The V gene lost 4 bases and the J gene lost 4 bases, with 16 bases spanning the gap. Here the CDR3 reads CASSLRGEGADTQYF. CDR3 DNA: TGCGCCAGCAGCCTAAGGGGGGAGGGCGCAGATACGCAGTATTTT.

This rearrangement joins TRBV19 to TRBJ1-5; 7 bases line up with TRBD1. CDR3 length: 15 residues. Germline V CDR1 and CDR2: LNHDA, SQIVND (reference sequence). V shed 3 bases and J 3 bases; nucleotides not matched to a gene: 5. The CDR3 protein is CASSIDRADNQPQHF. Written as DNA, the CDR3 is TGTGCCAGTAGTATTGACAGGGCGGACAATCAGCCCCAGCATTTT.

The chain carries TRBV2 and TRBJ1-2; 7 positions agree with TRBD1. Germline CDR1 reads SNHLY; CDR2 reads FYNNEI. This CDR3 comprises 13 residues. V gave up 7 bases and J gave up 6 bases; unmatched junction bases: 8. The CDR3 DNA reads TGTGCCAGCAAAGACAGGGAAAGTAATGGCTACACCTTC. The encoded protein is CASKDRESNGYTF. Variable domain in full (rest from reference TRBV2 and TRBJ1-2): EPEVTQTPSHQVTQMGQEVILRCVPISNHLYFYWYRQILGQKVEFLVSFYNNEISEKSEIFDDQFSVERPDGSNFTLKIRSTKLEDSAMYFCASKDRESNGYTFGSGTRLTVV.

The rearrangement links TRBV15 to TRBJ2-5; 9 bases fit TRBD2. CDR1 and CDR2 (germline): LNHNV, YYDKDF (reference sequence). J was trimmed by 4 bases and V by 1 base; bases with no gene match: 7. This CDR3 contains 16 residues. The CDR3 DNA is TGTGCCACCAGCAGAGGCGGGGGTAGCGGGGGAGAGACCCAGTACTTC. Translated, it gives CATSRGGGSGGETQYF.

This chain links TRBV10-3 with TRBJ1-2; TRBD1 aligns across 11 bases. This CDR3 is 13 amino acids long. V lost 9 bases and J lost 7; bases outside the gene matches: 7. From germline, CDR1 is ENHRY and CDR2 SYGVKD. The DNA for the CDR3 is TGTGCCATGGGACAGGGGGAAAGGGGTGGCTACACCTTC. Its protein is CAMGQGERGGYTF.

The chain has TRBV7-2 and TRBJ1-4, with TRBD1 as a possible D gene (6 bases). Between the trimmed V and J ends, which lost 2 bases and 8 bases, there was a span of 15 bases. CDR1 and CDR2 (germline): SGHTA, FQGNSA. The CDR3 has 15 residues. This chain's CDR3 is CASSLLSGGGEKLFF. The CDR3 nucleotides read TGTGCCAGCAGCTTATTGTCCGGGGGGGGCGAAAAACTGTTTTTT.

The CDR3 DNA reads as TGTGCCAGTAGTAAAGGACTAGCGGACCGTGGGCAGTTCTTC. Translating it yields CASSKGLADRGQFF. V and J are TRBV19 and TRBJ2-1; the match to TRBD2 covers 10 bases. CDR3 length equals 14 residues. CDR1 is LNHDA and CDR2 is SQIVND in the germline V gene (reference sequence). Trimming removed 4 bases from V and 12 bases from J; junction bases left unmatched: 9.

V is TRBV2 and J is TRBJ1-3; the match to TRBD1 covers 8 bases. J was trimmed by 2 bases and V by 5 bases; bases with no gene match: 2. Germline V gene data show CDR1 as SNHLY and CDR2 as FYNNEI. This CDR3 region has 14 residues. CDR3 protein: CASSQQGAGNTIYF. Here the CDR3 DNA reads TGTGCCAGCAGTCAACAGGGGGCTGGAAACACCATATATTTT.

The chain employs TRBV4-1 and TRBJ1-4; D gene uncertain. V lost 1 base and J lost 6, with 9 bases in between. Per germline, CDR1 MGHRA and CDR2 YSYEKL. This CDR3 comprises 14 residues. CDR3 residues: CASSQVGLDEKLFF. DNA of the CDR3: TGCGCCAGCAGCCAAGTTGGACTGGATGAAAAACTGTTTTTT.